This T cell receptor beta chain is drawn from a study of T cell responses to AZD1222 COVID-19 vaccine. General study points: Most donors were white British, females outnumbered males, and clonal diversity was possibly underestimated.

Method: immunoSEQ multiplex PCR; TCRdb's copy keeps in-frame clones and lacks some. Here the sample spans about 93,000 clones, roughly 89% being singletons. To note about this clone: As yet, its antigen is unknown.

The CDR3 has 17 amino acids. In germline, CDR1 is SGHNT, CDR2 YYREEE (reference sequence). The trim removed 0 bases at V and 1 base at J, leaving 2 bases unmatched. Sequenced here: peripheral blood, sampled on day 0 of MenACWY control vaccination. The receptor was derived from an adult in good health. The V gene is TRBV5-4, the J gene TRBJ2-3; 13 bases are a match to TRBD2. For the CDR3, the DNA is TGTGCCAGCAGCTTGGGGGGGACTAGCGGGGGCACAGATACGCAGTATTTT. Its protein product is CASSLGGTSGGTDTQYF. The entire variable domain, with the rest obtained from reference TRBV5-4 and TRBJ2-3, is as follows: ETGVTQSPTHLIKTRGQQVTLRCSSQSGHNTVSWYQQALGQGPQFIFQYYREEENGRGNFPPRFSGLQFPNYSSELNVNALELDDSALYLCASSLGGTSGGTDTQYFGPGTRLTVL.